This T cell receptor beta chain was identified during a study of beta chain features in type 1 diabetes. Study results and caveats: The naive, central memory and Treg TCRB repertoires looked more alike in patients than they did in healthy donors. There was no resolution here of whether HLA type influences TCRB rearrangement.

Germline V gene sequence: CDR1 SGHDN, CDR2 FVKESK. CDR3 length: 9 residues. V was clipped by 7 bases and J by 8 bases, with 5 bases between them. What was sequenced were expressed TCRB transcripts, since all of the isolated RNA had been reverse transcribed. Clones were read by immunoSEQ multiplex PCR, and TCRdb kept only the in-frame ones, dropping some. The table has hundreds of thousands of clones, roughly 8% seen once. At least ten counts were recorded for this clone. Its antigen is not known. At the DNA level, this CDR3 is encoded by other sequences in the same sample as well. The V call is TRBV14, the J call TRBJ1-1; D is undetermined. The sample taken for sequencing was central memory CD4+ T cells from blood. The TCR originated in a woman under 30 in good health. The CDR3 region is CASMVEAFF. DNA for the CDR3: TGTGCCAGCATGGTGGAAGCTTTCTTT. Full variable domain (remainder filled in from reference TRBV14 and TRBJ1-1): EAGVTQFPSHSVIEKGQTVTLRCDPISGHDNLYWYRRVMGKEIKFLLHFVKESKQDESGMPNNRFLAERTGGTYSTLKVQPAELEDSGVYFCASMVEAFFGQGTRLTVV.